The rows below give T cell receptor beta chains drawn from one sample of a study of T-cell memory formation after mild COVID-19. MiXCR, applied by TCRdb to the 5' RACE reads, yields one record per CDR3 protein. The table records 350,000 to 400,000 distinct CDR3 sequences, 21% of them present only once. The sequenced sample consisted of PBMCs or a T cell subset sorted from them (not recorded which). The receptors here all came from an adult woman who had mild COVID-19 (a few samples of this study predate the infection). Cell type and time point are not known. The CDR3 runs from the conserved cysteine through the conserved F or W. Fields, in order: D gene, J gene, V gene, clone size, CDR3 DNA, CDR3 protein. D genes are given only for firm matches. Only part of the rows carry a size: once, few, many, or a class if the clone is expanded.

d_gene: -; j_gene: TRBJ1-1; v_gene: TRBV12-3/TRBV12-4; abundance: -; CDR3nt: TGTGCCAGCAGCCCCTTCGGAACCCCGGACACTGAAGCTTTCTTT; CDR3aa: CASSPFGTPDTEAFF
d_gene: TRBD1; j_gene: TRBJ2-4; v_gene: TRBV5-1; abundance: few; CDR3nt: TGCGCCAGCAGCTCCGGTGGCGGACAGGGCCAAAACATTCAGTACTTC; CDR3aa: CASSSGGGQGQNIQYF
d_gene: TRBD2; j_gene: TRBJ2-3; v_gene: TRBV7-2; abundance: many; CDR3nt: TGTGCCAGCAGCTTCCGACTAGCGGGCACAGATACGCAGTATTTT; CDR3aa: CASSFRLAGTDTQYF
d_gene: -; j_gene: TRBJ1-3; v_gene: TRBV9; abundance: few; CDR3nt: TGTGCCAGCAGCGTCCAGACATACCGCTCTGGAAACACCATATATTTT; CDR3aa: CASSVQTYRSGNTIYF
d_gene: -; j_gene: TRBJ2-6; v_gene: TRBV5-1; abundance: many; CDR3nt: TGCGCCAGCAGCTTGGCACTCGGGGACTCTGGGGCCAACGTCCTGACTTTC; CDR3aa: CASSLALGDSGANVLTF
d_gene: TRBD1; j_gene: TRBJ2-1; v_gene: TRBV30; abundance: -; CDR3nt: TGTGCCTGGCTAGACAGGGGCGGCTACAATGAGCAGTTCTTC; CDR3aa: CAWLDRGGYNEQFF
d_gene: -; j_gene: TRBJ2-5; v_gene: TRBV6-5; abundance: once; CDR3nt: TGTGCCAGCAGTAAAGCGGTCGTGGAGGGGGTGTGGACCCAGTACTTC; CDR3aa: CASSKAVVEGVWTQYF
d_gene: -; j_gene: TRBJ1-1; v_gene: TRBV7-8; abundance: -; CDR3nt: TGTGCCAGCAGCTTTGAGAGCCTTATGAACACTGAAGCTTTCTTT; CDR3aa: CASSFESLMNTEAFF
d_gene: -; j_gene: TRBJ2-1; v_gene: TRBV7-6; abundance: few; CDR3nt: TGTGCCAGCAGCCTAGGACTTACTAATGAGCAGTTCTTC; CDR3aa: CASSLGLTNEQFF
d_gene: TRBD1; j_gene: TRBJ2-7; v_gene: TRBV19; abundance: few; CDR3nt: TGTGCCAGTACCGACGTCGGACAGGGGGCAAAGGAGCAGTACTTC; CDR3aa: CASTDVGQGAKEQYF
d_gene: -; j_gene: TRBJ2-6; v_gene: TRBV12-3/TRBV12-4; abundance: -; CDR3nt: TGTGCCAGCAGCCAAGGACAAGTTGAAAGCTCTGGGGCCAACGTCCTGACTTTC; CDR3aa: CASSQGQVESSGANVLTF
d_gene: -; j_gene: TRBJ2-7; v_gene: TRBV25-1; abundance: -; CDR3nt: TGTGCCAGCAGTGAATGGAGAGATTCCTACGAGCAGTACTTC; CDR3aa: CASSEWRDSYEQYF
d_gene: -; j_gene: TRBJ1-5; v_gene: TRBV25-1; abundance: -; CDR3nt: TGTGCCAGCAGTGACCGGGACGAAGATAGCAATCAGCCCCAGCATTTT; CDR3aa: CASSDRDEDSNQPQHF
d_gene: TRBD2; j_gene: TRBJ2-5; v_gene: TRBV20-1; abundance: -; CDR3nt: TGCAGTGCCATGGGACTAGCGTCCTCAGAGACCCAGTACTTC; CDR3aa: CSAMGLASSETQYF
d_gene: TRBD2; j_gene: TRBJ2-7; v_gene: TRBV5-6; abundance: -; CDR3nt: TGTGCCAGCAGCTTGCAGCGGGGACCACGCTTCTACGAGCAGTACTTC; CDR3aa: CASSLQRGPRFYEQYF
d_gene: -; j_gene: TRBJ1-1; v_gene: TRBV3-1; abundance: few; CDR3nt: TGTGCCAGCAGCCAAGATAAAACAGTAAGAGCTTTCTTT; CDR3aa: CASSQDKTVRAFF
d_gene: -; j_gene: TRBJ1-1; v_gene: TRBV12-3/TRBV12-4; abundance: -; CDR3nt: TGTGCCACCGGAGGATGGGGGATGAACACTGAAGCTTTCTTT; CDR3aa: CATGGWGMNTEAFF
d_gene: TRBD1; j_gene: TRBJ1-1; v_gene: TRBV12-3/TRBV12-4; abundance: few; CDR3nt: TGTGCCAGCAGCCGGGGACAGGGTGTGACTGAAGCTTTCTTT; CDR3aa: CASSRGQGVTEAFF
d_gene: -; j_gene: TRBJ2-7; v_gene: TRBV9; abundance: -; CDR3nt: TGTGCCAGCAGCGCGACCGGCCTAGGGGTTTACGAGCAGTACTTC; CDR3aa: CASSATGLGVYEQYF
d_gene: -; j_gene: TRBJ2-5; v_gene: TRBV7-2; abundance: few; CDR3nt: TGTGCCAGCAGCTCGCGACAGGGAGGGGTACAAGAGACCCAGTACTTC; CDR3aa: CASSSRQGGVQETQYF
d_gene: -; j_gene: TRBJ1-1; v_gene: TRBV5-4; abundance: few; CDR3nt: TGTGCCAGCAGCTCCACTCCTTCCCGGACCAACACTGAAGCTTTCTTT; CDR3aa: CASSSTPSRTNTEAFF
d_gene: TRBD1; j_gene: TRBJ1-5; v_gene: TRBV2; abundance: few; CDR3nt: TGTGCCAGCAGCGGAGGACAGGCCGGCAAGCCCCAGCATTTT; CDR3aa: CASSGGQAGKPQHF
d_gene: TRBD2; j_gene: TRBJ2-3; v_gene: TRBV6-1; abundance: few; CDR3nt: TGTGCCAGCAGTGAAATTAGCGGGGGGGCCCCAGATACGCAGTATTTT; CDR3aa: CASSEISGGAPDTQYF
d_gene: -; j_gene: TRBJ2-7; v_gene: TRBV29-1; abundance: -; CDR3nt: TGCAGCGGGGGGGGCAGGGCCCCATACGAGCAGTACTTC; CDR3aa: CSGGGRAPYEQYF
d_gene: TRBD2; j_gene: TRBJ2-3; v_gene: TRBV7-6; abundance: few; CDR3nt: TGTGCCAGCAGCTTAGGACTAGCGGGATTTTCGGATACGCAGTATTTT; CDR3aa: CASSLGLAGFSDTQYF
d_gene: TRBD2; j_gene: TRBJ2-2; v_gene: TRBV4-2; abundance: few; CDR3nt: TGTGCCAGCAGCCAAGAAAGCGGGAGGGCGACCGGGGAGCTGTTTTTT; CDR3aa: CASSQESGRATGELFF
d_gene: TRBD2; j_gene: TRBJ2-1; v_gene: TRBV6-1; abundance: -; CDR3nt: TGTGCCAGCAAGGTGGCGGGGGAGCCTTGGAATGAGCAGTTCTTC; CDR3aa: CASKVAGEPWNEQFF
d_gene: -; j_gene: TRBJ2-1; v_gene: TRBV4-1; abundance: few; CDR3nt: TGCGCCAGCAGCCAGCCGACAGGCTACAATGAGCAGTTCTTC; CDR3aa: CASSQPTGYNEQFF
d_gene: -; j_gene: TRBJ1-2; v_gene: TRBV11-2; abundance: -; CDR3nt: TGTGCCAGCAGCTCTAGAGGAGGCGGGTACTATGGCTACACCTTC; CDR3aa: CASSSRGGGYYGYTF
d_gene: TRBD1; j_gene: TRBJ1-1; v_gene: TRBV12-3/TRBV12-4; abundance: -; CDR3nt: TGTGCCAGCAGTCGGGACAGGTCCGGGGAAGCTTTCTTT; CDR3aa: CASSRDRSGEAFF
d_gene: -; j_gene: TRBJ1-3; v_gene: TRBV5-1; abundance: few; CDR3nt: TGCGCCAGCAGCTTGGACAGTTGGGGAAACACCATATATTTT; CDR3aa: CASSLDSWGNTIYF
d_gene: TRBD1; j_gene: TRBJ2-1; v_gene: TRBV12-3/TRBV12-4; abundance: many; CDR3nt: TGTGCCAGCAGTTTCCAGGGGGTTGTCGCGGATGAGCAGTTCTTC; CDR3aa: CASSFQGVVADEQFF
d_gene: -; j_gene: TRBJ2-7; v_gene: TRBV7-7; abundance: -; CDR3nt: TGTGCCAGCAGCTCGGGACCATTATACGAGCAGTACTTC; CDR3aa: CASSSGPLYEQYF
d_gene: -; j_gene: TRBJ1-6; v_gene: TRBV5-5; abundance: once; CDR3nt: TGTGCCAGCAGCTTCGGACAGACCCATTCACCCCTCCACTTT; CDR3aa: CASSFGQTHSPLHF
d_gene: -; j_gene: TRBJ1-1; v_gene: TRBV18; abundance: -; CDR3nt: TGTGCCAGCTCACCTTACGTGGCTGAAGCTTTCTTT; CDR3aa: CASSPYVAEAFF
d_gene: TRBD1; j_gene: TRBJ2-7; v_gene: TRBV7-8; abundance: -; CDR3nt: TGTGCCAGCAGCGTCACAGGGGGCTCGAGCTCCTACGAGCAGTACTTC; CDR3aa: CASSVTGGSSSYEQYF
d_gene: TRBD2; j_gene: TRBJ2-5; v_gene: TRBV4-2; abundance: many; CDR3nt: TGTGCCAGCAGCCAAAGGTCGGGAGGGCAAGAGACCCAGTACTTC; CDR3aa: CASSQRSGGQETQYF
d_gene: -; j_gene: TRBJ1-2; v_gene: TRBV5-5; abundance: few; CDR3nt: TGTGCCAGCAGCCCCTCAGGGAACTATGGCTACACCTTC; CDR3aa: CASSPSGNYGYTF
d_gene: TRBD1; j_gene: TRBJ1-1; v_gene: TRBV6-5; abundance: -; CDR3nt: TGTGCCAGCAGTTACGAGGGGGCGCAGGATGAAGCTTTCTTT; CDR3aa: CASSYEGAQDEAFF
d_gene: -; j_gene: TRBJ2-1; v_gene: TRBV18; abundance: few; CDR3nt: TGTGCCAGCTCACCTACAGGCAAAACCTACAATGAGCAGTTCTTC; CDR3aa: CASSPTGKTYNEQFF
d_gene: -; j_gene: TRBJ2-7; v_gene: TRBV6-1; abundance: few; CDR3nt: TGTGCCAGCAGCCAAGGGTGGGGGCACGAGCAGTACTTC; CDR3aa: CASSQGWGHEQYF
d_gene: TRBD2; j_gene: TRBJ2-1; v_gene: TRBV6-4; abundance: -; CDR3nt: TGTGCCAGCAGTGTTAGCGGGAGTCACAATGAGCAGTTCTTC; CDR3aa: CASSVSGSHNEQFF
d_gene: -; j_gene: TRBJ2-1; v_gene: TRBV6-5; abundance: few; CDR3nt: TGTGCCAGCAGTTACTCGAGAGGCGGGGAGCAGTTCTTC; CDR3aa: CASSYSRGGEQFF
d_gene: TRBD1; j_gene: TRBJ2-2; v_gene: TRBV4-2; abundance: few; CDR3nt: TGTGCCAGCAGTCAGGGGGCGGGGACCGGGGAGCTGTTTTTT; CDR3aa: CASSQGAGTGELFF
d_gene: -; j_gene: TRBJ1-1; v_gene: TRBV27; abundance: few; CDR3nt: TGTGCCAGCAGACTCCGACCCGTCACTGAAGCTTTCTTT; CDR3aa: CASRLRPVTEAFF
d_gene: -; j_gene: TRBJ1-5; v_gene: TRBV5-1; abundance: -; CDR3nt: TGCGCCAGCAGCGCAGGGACTGGCGGGAGCAATCAGCCCCAGCATTTT; CDR3aa: CASSAGTGGSNQPQHF
d_gene: -; j_gene: TRBJ1-2; v_gene: TRBV10-2; abundance: few; CDR3nt: TGCGCCAGCCGAGGGGGAAAGGATGGCTACACCTTC; CDR3aa: CASRGGKDGYTF
d_gene: -; j_gene: TRBJ2-1; v_gene: TRBV7-9; abundance: many; CDR3nt: TGTGCCAGCAGCTTGACGGGCTACAATGAGCAGTTCTTC; CDR3aa: CASSLTGYNEQFF
d_gene: TRBD2; j_gene: TRBJ2-1; v_gene: TRBV2; abundance: -; CDR3nt: TGTGCCAGCGGGGGAGGACTAGCGGGACTTAATGAGCAGTTCTTC; CDR3aa: CASGGGLAGLNEQFF
d_gene: -; j_gene: TRBJ2-5; v_gene: TRBV6-5; abundance: -; CDR3nt: TGTGCCAGCAGTTACTCGAGATCTCAAGAGACCCAGTACTTC; CDR3aa: CASSYSRSQETQYF
d_gene: -; j_gene: TRBJ1-1; v_gene: TRBV20-1; abundance: few; CDR3nt: TGCAGTGCTATTATTAATGAAGCTTTCTTT; CDR3aa: CSAIINEAFF
d_gene: -; j_gene: TRBJ2-7; v_gene: TRBV28; abundance: -; CDR3nt: TGTGCCAGCAGTAGGTGGCAGGAAACCTACGAGCAGTACTTC; CDR3aa: CASSRWQETYEQYF